What follows are 22 T cell receptor beta chains derived from one specimen sequenced in a study of shared clonotypes between healthy human individuals. The repertoire was sequenced with immunoSEQ multiplex PCR; TCRdb's copy has only in-frame clones and lacks some. The sample has roughly 1,100,000 clones; approximately 70% are singletons. Source material: memory CD4+ T cells sorted from blood. Subset given: CD45RA-negative fraction. All receptors come from a young man in good health.

The CDR3, as DNA: TGTGCCTGGGGCCGCCGGGACATCAAGAGCTCCTATAATTCACCCCTCCACTTT. Its protein product is CAWGRRDIKSSYNSPLHF. J is TRBJ1-6 and V is TRBV30; a possible D gene is TRBD1 (6 bases). With 5 bases removed from V and 0 bases from J, the gap between germline ends came to 20 bases. Per the germline V gene, CDR1 is GTSNPN and CDR2 is SVGIG (reference sequence). This CDR3 region has 18 residues.

The chain carries TRBV11-2 and TRBJ1-1; D might be TRBD1 (5 bases). V lost 5 bases, J lost 1 base, and 14 bases lay in between. The germline CDR1 and CDR2 sequences are SGHAT and FQNNGV. This CDR3 is 15 amino acids long. The CDR3 DNA sequence: TGTGCCAGCAGCGCGCAGGGCATGGAGAACACTGAAGCTTTCTTT. Protein: CASSAQGMENTEAFF.

This chain uses TRBV4-1 with TRBJ2-7; tentatively, D is TRBD2 (7 bases). The germline V gene has CDR1 MGHRA and CDR2 YSYEKL. Trimming pared 0 bases from V and 2 bases from J, leaving 23 bases between. This CDR3 spans 19 amino acids. CDR3: CASSQDFRTAESGTYEQYF. For the CDR3, the DNA is TGCGCCAGCAGCCAAGATTTTCGGACAGCGGAAAGCGGGACCTACGAGCAGTACTTC.

Comment on this clone: Other DNA sequences within the sample encode an identical CDR3. This rearrangement joins TRBV7-2 to TRBJ1-4; D remains ambiguous. The CDR3 loop spans 12 amino acids. Germline-derived CDR1 and CDR2 are SGHTA and FQGNSA. V was clipped by 1 base and J by 8 bases, with 5 bases between them. CDR3 region: CASSLDREKLFF. Written as DNA, the CDR3 is TGTGCCAGCAGCTTAGATCGCGAAAAACTGTTTTTT.

This clone was seen more than once but under ten times. The chain is built from TRBV10-3 and TRBJ1-5; no clear D. The CDR3 covers 12 residues. Germline V CDR1 and CDR2: ENHRY, SYGVKD. Trimming pared 5 bases from V and 7 bases from J, leaving 9 bases between. CDR3 sequence: CAISSMGQPQHF. CDR3 in DNA: TGTGCCATCAGTTCGATGGGGCAGCCCCAGCATTTT.

The V call is TRBV27, the J call TRBJ1-5, with 7 bases that match TRBD1. V gave up 4 bases and J gave up 6 bases; unmatched junction bases: 6. The CDR3 length is 14 residues. The V gene's germline CDR1 is MNHEY and CDR2 SMNVEV (reference sequence). In nucleotides, the CDR3 is TGTGCCAGCAGTTCAGCGACAGGGACTCAGCCCCAGCATTTT. Amino acid sequence: CASSSATGTQPQHF.

The chain carries TRBV2 and TRBJ1-4, with 12 nucleotides matching TRBD1. V trimming: 8 bases; J trimming: 3 bases; junction bases outside the gene matches: 4. There are 15 residues in the CDR3. Germline assignment: CDR1 SNHLY and CDR2 FYNNEI. CDR3 residues: CASGGTGGPNEKLFF. As DNA, the CDR3 is TGTGCCAGCGGAGGGACAGGGGGCCCTAATGAAAAACTGTTTTTT.

A word on this clone: Other DNA sequences in the same sample also yield this CDR3. The chain employs TRBV7-2 and TRBJ2-3; D is uncertain. The ends were cut back, 5 bases at V and 2 bases at J, with 5 bases in the middle. Per germline, CDR1 SGHTA and CDR2 FQGNSA. This CDR3 spans 12 amino acids. CDR3 bases: TGTGCCAGCAGCCCGGACACAGATACGCAGTATTTT. It translates to CASSPDTDTQYF.

This rearrangement joins TRBV7-8 to TRBJ2-5; 9 bases match TRBD2. The CDR3 covers 16 residues. V lost 2 bases and J lost 2; bases outside the gene matches: 6. Germline CDR1 and CDR2: SGHVS and FQNEAQ. CDR3 in amino acids: CASSLSGGGGQETQYF. Written as DNA, the CDR3 is TGTGCCAGCAGCTTAAGCGGCGGGGGGGGTCAAGAGACCCAGTACTTC. Based on the CDR3 plus reference TRBV7-8 and TRBJ2-5, the full variable domain is GAGVSQSPRYKVAKRGQDVALRCDPISGHVSLFWYQQALGQGPEFLTYFQNEAQLDKSGLPSDRFFAERPEGSVSTLKIQRTQQEDSAVYLCASSLSGGGGQETQYFGPGTRLLVL.

This chain uses TRBV18 with TRBJ1-2, with TRBD1 matching 7 bases. This CDR3 is 15 amino acids long. Unmatched junction bases numbered 11, after V lost 2 bases and J lost 8 bases. Germline values: CDR1 KGHSH, CDR2 LQKENI. The CDR3 loop is CASSPGQGGPAGYTF. CDR3 bases: TGTGCCAGCTCACCAGGGCAGGGGGGTCCTGCCGGCTACACCTTC.

The V call is TRBV7-3, the J call TRBJ1-2; D is unclear. This CDR3 contains 13 residues. V gave up 5 bases and J gave up 4 bases, with 11 bases separating them. Germline V gene data show CDR1 as SGHTA and CDR2 as FQGTGA. The CDR3 reads CASSEMGGYGYTF. The CDR3, as DNA: TGTGCCAGCAGCGAAATGGGAGGCTATGGCTACACCTTC.

The rearrangement links TRBV18 to TRBJ2-7; weak D call: TRBD2 (6 bases). This CDR3 is built from 15 residues. Trimming removed 2 bases from V and 0 bases from J, with 11 bases in between. Germline V gives CDR1 KGHSH, CDR2 LQKENI. In nucleotides, the CDR3 is TGTGCCAGCTCACCAACGGGAGACGGCTCCTACGAGCAGTACTTC. Protein: CASSPTGDGSYEQYF.

This clone appeared a few times. The chain is built from TRBV5-1 and TRBJ1-3; 8 nucleotides line up with TRBD1. V gave up 4 bases and J gave up 2 bases; unmatched junction bases: 2. In germline, CDR1 is SGHRS, CDR2 YFSETQ. This CDR3 comprises 14 residues. The CDR3 region has the DNA TGCGCCAGCAGCGGGACAGGCGCTGGAAACACCATATATTTT. It codes for CASSGTGAGNTIYF.

The CDR3 reads CASSLRQQGALEGYTF. The DNA of the CDR3 is TGTGCCAGCAGCTTGAGGCAGCAGGGGGCGCTGGAAGGATACACCTTC. The gene calls are TRBV5-4 and TRBJ1-2; 8 bases line up with TRBD1. Germline-derived CDR1 and CDR2 are SGHNT and YYREEE (reference sequence). Unmatched junction bases numbered 16, after V lost 1 base and J lost 11 bases. The CDR3 is made up of 16 amino acids.

Points on this clone: The same CDR3 also results from other DNA sequences found in this sample. The J gene is TRBJ1-2, the V gene TRBV19; 10 nucleotides agree with TRBD1. V was pared by 4 bases and J by 5 bases, with 4 bases of the junction left unmatched. The length of the CDR3 is 14 residues. Per germline, CDR1 LNHDA and CDR2 SQIVND (reference sequence). The CDR3 bases are TGTGCCAGTAGTAACGGACAGGGGGGATATGGCTACACCTTC. This sequence encodes CASSNGQGGYGYTF.

This clone was counted only a few times. This chain's CDR3 is CASSLPQQGFYGYTF. The CDR3 DNA reads as TGTGCCAGCAGCTTACCCCAGCAGGGTTTCTATGGCTACACCTTC. This chain links TRBV5-4 with TRBJ1-2; maybe TRBD1 (5 bases). CDR1 SGHNT and CDR2 YYREEE come from the germline V gene (reference sequence). Trimming stripped 2 bases from V and 4 bases from J, with 15 bases between. CDR3 length equals 15 residues.

The chain combines TRBV9 with TRBJ2-6; D is uncertain. Trimming pared 4 bases from V and 0 bases from J, leaving 20 bases between. Germline CDR1 and CDR2: SGDLS and YYNGEE. The CDR3 extends over 19 amino acids. The CDR3 protein is CASSSVLLHTGSGANVLTF. The CDR3 DNA reads as TGTGCCAGCAGCTCCGTCCTACTACATACCGGCTCTGGGGCCAACGTCCTGACTTTC.

The V gene is TRBV29-1, the J gene TRBJ1-2; D is ambiguous. V was cut by 7 bases and J by 8 bases, with 17 bases left in between. This CDR3 spans 12 amino acids. CDR1 is SQVTM, CDR2 ANQGSEA, per germline. This CDR3 reads CSAGDQSDGYTF. CDR3 in DNA: TGCAGCGCTGGGGATCAATCGGACGGCTACACCTTC.

This clone was seen a handful of times. The V call is TRBV2, the J call TRBJ2-7; TRBD2 agrees at 8 bases. V trimming: 1 base; J trimming: 6 bases; junction bases outside the gene matches: 8. There are 15 residues in the CDR3. Germline CDR1 is SNHLY and CDR2 is FYNNEI. The CDR3 sequence is CASSEVGGGLGEQYF. As DNA, the CDR3 is TGTGCCAGCAGTGAAGTCGGCGGGGGGCTTGGCGAGCAGTACTTC.

This rearrangement joins TRBV9 to TRBJ1-2; 7 nucleotides align to TRBD1. V shed 0 bases and J 3 bases; nucleotides not matched to a gene: 2. In germline, CDR1 is SGDLS, CDR2 YYNGEE. There are 14 residues in the CDR3. CDR3 in amino acids: CASSVGGTDYGYTF. DNA for the CDR3: TGTGCCAGCAGCGTAGGGGGGACAGACTATGGCTACACCTTC.

The V gene is TRBV27, the J gene TRBJ2-7; possibly TRBD1 or TRBD2 for D (6 bases each). Looked up from germline, CDR1 is MNHEY and CDR2 is SMNVEV (reference sequence). The V and J ends lost 2 bases and 4 bases respectively, with 15 bases between them. The CDR3 runs 15 residues. The CDR3 DNA reads as TGTGCCAGCAGTTTAAAGGAGGGGGGTGCATACGAGCAGTACTTC. Amino acids: CASSLKEGGAYEQYF.

This clone was counted once. This chain connects TRBV29-1 to TRBJ2-7, with 11 bases matching TRBD2. Per germline, CDR1 SQVTM and CDR2 ANQGSEA. The V and J ends lost 7 bases and 7 bases, in that order; junction bases with no gene match: 21. CDR3 size: 17 residues. The CDR3 coding sequence is TGCAGCGCCATGAGGGGGCTAGCGGGGGGAATAGCTACGGAGCAGTACTTC. It codes for CSAMRGLAGGIATEQYF.